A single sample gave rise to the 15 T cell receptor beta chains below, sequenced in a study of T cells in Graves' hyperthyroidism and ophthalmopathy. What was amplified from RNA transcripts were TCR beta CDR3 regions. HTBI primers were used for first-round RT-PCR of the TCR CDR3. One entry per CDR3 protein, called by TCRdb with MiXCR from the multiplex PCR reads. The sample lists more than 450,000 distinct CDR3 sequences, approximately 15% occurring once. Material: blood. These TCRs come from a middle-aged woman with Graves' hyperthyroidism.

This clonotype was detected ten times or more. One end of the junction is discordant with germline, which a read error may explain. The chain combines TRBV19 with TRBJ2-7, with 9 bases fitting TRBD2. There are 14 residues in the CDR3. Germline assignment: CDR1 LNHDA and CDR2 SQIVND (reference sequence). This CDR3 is CASSISGSSYEQYF. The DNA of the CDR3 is TGCGCCAGCAGCATTAGCGGGAGCTCCTACGAGCAGTACTTC.

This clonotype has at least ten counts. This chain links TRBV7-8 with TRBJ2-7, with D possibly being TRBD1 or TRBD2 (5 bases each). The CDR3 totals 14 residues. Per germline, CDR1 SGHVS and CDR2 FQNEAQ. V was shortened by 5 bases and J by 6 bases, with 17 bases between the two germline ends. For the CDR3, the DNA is TGTGCCAGCAGCCCCGGGACCGCTACTTCCGAGCAGTACTTC. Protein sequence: CASSPGTATSEQYF.

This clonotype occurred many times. The CDR3 spells CASSPRGTGFNYEQFF. The CDR3 region has the DNA TGTGCCAGCTCACCACGGGGGACAGGGTTTAACTATGAGCAGTTCTTC. This chain links TRBV18 with TRBJ2-1; TRBD1 aligns across 9 bases. V trimming: 1 base; J trimming: 8 bases; junction bases outside the gene matches: 9. The CDR3 has 16 amino acids. Germline loops: CDR1 KGHSH, CDR2 LQKENI.

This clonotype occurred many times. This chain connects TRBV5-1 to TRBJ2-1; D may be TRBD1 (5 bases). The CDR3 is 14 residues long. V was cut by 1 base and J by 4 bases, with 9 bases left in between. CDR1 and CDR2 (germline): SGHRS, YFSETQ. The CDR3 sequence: CASSLQGEYNEQFF. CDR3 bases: TGCGCCAGCAGCTTGCAGGGCGAGTACAATGAGCAGTTCTTC.

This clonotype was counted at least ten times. CDR3 nucleotides: TGTGCCAGCAGCTTGAATGCGGAGGATGGCTACACCTTC. Translated: CASSLNAEDGYTF. The chain carries TRBV7-9 and TRBJ1-2, with D hard to call. Germline V gene data show CDR1 as SEHNR and CDR2 as FQNEAQ (reference sequence). The V end was cut by 3 bases, the J end by 6 bases, with 11 bases between. The CDR3 has 13 amino acids.

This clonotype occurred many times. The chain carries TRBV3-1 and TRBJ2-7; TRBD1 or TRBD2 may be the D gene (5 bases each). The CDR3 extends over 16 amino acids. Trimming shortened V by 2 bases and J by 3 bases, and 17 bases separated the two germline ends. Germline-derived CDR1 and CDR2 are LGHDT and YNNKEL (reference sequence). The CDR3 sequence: CASSQSAGTYNYEQYF. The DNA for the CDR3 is TGTGCCAGCAGCCAAAGCGCTGGGACGTATAACTACGAGCAGTACTTC.

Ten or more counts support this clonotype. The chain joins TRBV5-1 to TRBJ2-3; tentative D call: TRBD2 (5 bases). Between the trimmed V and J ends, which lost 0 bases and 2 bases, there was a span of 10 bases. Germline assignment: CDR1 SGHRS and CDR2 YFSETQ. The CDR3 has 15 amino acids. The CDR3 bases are TGCGCCAGCAGCTTGGTGGGAGCCCCCACAGATACGCAGTATTTT. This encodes CASSLVGAPTDTQYF.

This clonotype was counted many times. The CDR3 loop is CASSETGILTNYGYTF. The CDR3 nucleotides are TGTGCCAGCAGCGAAACAGGGATATTGACTAACTATGGCTACACCTTC. The rearrangement joins TRBV2 to TRBJ1-2; possibly TRBD1 for D (6 bases). CDR1 and CDR2 from the germline V gene are SNHLY and FYNNEI. The CDR3 has 16 amino acids. Trimming stripped 6 bases from V and 0 bases from J, with 17 bases between.

CDR3 DNA sequence: TGTGCCAGCAGCTTTACCGGACAGCCTACTAACCCATGGCTCTACACCTTC. Its protein is CASSFTGQPTNPWLYTF. The J gene is TRBJ1-2, the V gene TRBV5-6; a weak D match, TRBD1 (6 bases). The V gene's germline CDR1 is SGHDT and CDR2 YYEEEE. V lost 2 bases, J lost 10 bases, and 27 bases lay in between. This CDR3 region has 17 residues.

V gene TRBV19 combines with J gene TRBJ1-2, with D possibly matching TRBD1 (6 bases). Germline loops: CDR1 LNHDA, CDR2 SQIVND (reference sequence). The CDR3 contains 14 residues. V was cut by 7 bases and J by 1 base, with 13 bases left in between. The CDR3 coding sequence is TGTGCCAGTACCCCGGGGGCGCATAACTATGGCTACACCTTC. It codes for CASTPGAHNYGYTF.

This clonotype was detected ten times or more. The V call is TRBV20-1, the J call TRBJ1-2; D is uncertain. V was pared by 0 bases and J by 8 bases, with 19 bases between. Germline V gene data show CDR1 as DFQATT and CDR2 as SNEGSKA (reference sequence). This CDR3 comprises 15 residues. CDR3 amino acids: CSARDLDFGKSGYTF. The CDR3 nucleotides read TGCAGTGCTAGAGACCTAGACTTCGGGAAGTCAGGCTACACCTTC.

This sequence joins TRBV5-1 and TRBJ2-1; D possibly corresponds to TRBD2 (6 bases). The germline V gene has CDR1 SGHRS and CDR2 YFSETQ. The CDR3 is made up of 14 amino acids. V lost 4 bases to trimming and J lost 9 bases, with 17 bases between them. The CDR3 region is CASSNLEGNGEQFF. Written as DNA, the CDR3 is TGCGCCAGCAGCAATCTGGAGGGGAATGGTGAGCAGTTCTTC.

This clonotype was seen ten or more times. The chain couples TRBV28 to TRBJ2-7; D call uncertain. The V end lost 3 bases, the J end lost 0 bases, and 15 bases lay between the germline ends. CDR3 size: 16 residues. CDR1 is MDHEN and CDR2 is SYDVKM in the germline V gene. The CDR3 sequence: CASSFRRKAPSYEQYF. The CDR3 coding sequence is TGTGCCAGCAGTTTCCGGAGAAAGGCGCCCTCCTACGAGCAGTACTTC.

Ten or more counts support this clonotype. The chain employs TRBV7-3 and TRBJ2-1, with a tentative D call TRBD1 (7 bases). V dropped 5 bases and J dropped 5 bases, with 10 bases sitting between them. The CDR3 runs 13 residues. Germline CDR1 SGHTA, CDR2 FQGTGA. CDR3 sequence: CASSQGGDNEQFF. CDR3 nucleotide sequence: TGTGCCAGCAGCCAGGGGGGAGACAATGAGCAGTTCTTC.

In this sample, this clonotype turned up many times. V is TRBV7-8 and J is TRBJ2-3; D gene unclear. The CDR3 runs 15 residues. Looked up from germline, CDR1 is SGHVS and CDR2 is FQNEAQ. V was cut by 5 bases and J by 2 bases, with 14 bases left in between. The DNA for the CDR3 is TGTGCCAGCAGCCTTGGGCAACCGCCCACAGATACGCAGTATTTT. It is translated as CASSLGQPPTDTQYF.